The clone carrying this T cell receptor (beta chain) was recorded at least ten times. The data derive from a study of shared clonotypes between healthy human individuals. The assay was immunoSEQ multiplex PCR, and TCRdb's table has in-frame clones only and misses some. The sample includes about half a million clones, over 75% seen only once; the top ten take about an eighth. V gave up 4 bases and J gave up 5 bases, with 13 bases separating them. Germline V gives CDR1 SGHKS, CDR2 YYEKEE (reference sequence). The CDR3 is 13 amino acids. The sequencing input was PBMCs. The chain combines TRBV5-5 with TRBJ2-7; no firm D call. The clonotype was recovered from a woman in her forties in good health. Some clones in this sample may be carry-over from other donors' samples. CDR3 residues: CASSLSSIHEQYF. The CDR3 coding sequence is TGTGCCAGCAGCCTCTCCTCCATCCACGAGCAGTACTTC.